This T cell receptor (beta chain) was captured in a study of blood T cell repertoires in COVID-19 (dated by TCRdb to between 2020 and 2021). As for the study more broadly: Samples from collaborators originated in the United States, Italy and Spain and spanned both the acute and convalescent phases of COVID-19. A de-identified subject ID, COVID-19 status, age in years and sex were almost always included in the sample metadata. Where available, HLA class I and class II types were taken from metadata supplied by the sample provider and were not determined by assay-based typing. The material from the prospective study consisted of cDNA or gDNA derived from T cells, B-cell-depleted T cells, or PBMCs. Samples were obtained from the ongoing ImmuneRACE study (first 160 participants) and from 1,200 or so subjects provided by 6 global collaborators. A freely available public database, intended as a resource for researchers studying the immune response to SARS-CoV-2, is where the repertoires were released. The dataset comprised deeply sampled blood TCRbeta repertoires from subjects exposed to, actively infected with, or recovered from COVID-19.

Another Seattle source contributed samples from volunteer blood donors who had recovered from COVID-19. Collaborating institutions collected whole blood in K2EDTA tubes following their own protocols. For TCRbeta analysis, collaborator samples were shipped as frozen whole blood, as isolated PBMCs, or as DNA extracted from either sample type. The investigation overall reported the following: Clinical and demographic metadata were provided uncurated, with the amount varying by source and participant.

TCRbeta CDR3 regions were amplified from genomic DNA by means of the immunoSEQ Assay, a bias-controlled multiplex PCR. Regarding the original processing steps: Within the assay, amplification of reference gene primers was used to estimate how many nucleated cells each sample contained. To quantify the absolute abundance of each unique TCRbeta CDR3 rearrangement, sequence reads were collapsed and filtered. For each sample, productive Simpson clonality was calculated as the square root of Simpson's diversity index across productive rearrangements. TCRdb took over this immuneACCESS table, retaining in-frame rearrangements with V and J assigned. Such tables are incomplete; in checked studies, under half of the missing clones stem from an unresolved V gene, and the remainder is unexplained. The V and J calls and clone size are taken from that table; D and trimming were inferred from the DNA. The sample profile shows about 240,000 clones; roughly 90% of them were found once. More than 6% of the sample is in the top ten clones.

V was cut back by 1 base and J by 4 bases, leaving a gap of 10 bases between them. CDR1 and CDR2 are read off the germline V gene (reference sequence) as SEHNR and FQNEAQ. The CDR3 has 15 amino acids, counting the end cysteine and phenylalanine. CDR3 DNA only is kept here, 45 bases in frame from base 1. Concerning this clone: Which antigen it targets is not known. Per-nucleotide qualities are absent, and no much larger clonotype sits a single base away.

The TCR originated in a man in his 60s who had recovered from COVID-19. The sequence links TRBV7-9 to TRBJ1-4; confidence is insufficient to name the D gene. Sequenced sample: peripheral blood. The nucleotides read TGTGCCAGCAGCTTAGTAGGACTGAATAATGAAAAACTGTTTTTT. This codes for CASSLVGLNNEKLFF.